The clone carrying this TCR beta chain is a singleton in its sample. The antigen is not known. These data originate in a study of cytomegalovirus exposure and HLA in healthy donors. Findings and caveats of the study: Most of the TCR beta V segments (in an earlier analysis) were productive either about 90% or about 30% of the time. Available immune exposure information covered CMV serostatus only. The later analysis indicated that the majority of CMV-associated TCR beta chains appeared HLA-restricted.

Per germline, CDR1 LNHDA and CDR2 SQIVND (reference sequence). Losses at the gene ends were 6 bases for V and 2 bases for J; bases not matched to a gene: 3. The CDR3 consists of 14 residues. Vbeta (60) and Jbeta (13) primers were used in the PCR. The protocol was immunoSEQ multiplex PCR, while the TCRdb copy is restricted to in-frame clones and leaves out a portion. Of roughly 200,000 clones detected, around 80% appear once; the ten largest clones hold 1.7%. The specimen sequenced was PBMCs. V and J are TRBV19 and TRBJ2-3, with TRBD2 matching 9 bases. The TCR was taken from a woman in her late teens or twenties in good health and CMV-seronegative. CDR3 sequence reads: CASRRTSDTDTQYF. Written as DNA, the CDR3 is TGTGCCAGTAGACGGACTAGCGACACAGATACGCAGTATTTT.